The present T cell receptor beta chain was sequenced within a study of OX40 agonist ivuxolimab in advanced cancers. About the study: Patients were 82.7% male with ages about 23 to 80, mean 60.

Sequencing used immunoSEQ multiplex PCR; TCRdb keeps in-frame clones, though not all of them. This sample has about 84,000 clones, with more than 80% found just once. In its sample, this clone was seen a few times. Its antigen is unidentified. Study-wide results and limits: Among the nonresponders, some also had low normalized T-cell clonal expansion. Expansion of clones was among the lowest in partial responders at 0.1-3.0 mg/kg. Fewer expanded clones were found on average in CD4+ than in CD8+ T cells.

The CDR3 has 15 amino acids. The V end lost 1 base, the J end lost 5 bases, and 14 bases lay between the germline ends. The V gene's germline CDR1 is LGHNA and CDR2 YNFKEQ. The material sequenced was CD4+ or CD8+ T cells sorted from blood, taken in a trial of the OX40 agonist ivuxolimab. This chain connects TRBV4-2 to TRBJ1-1; D is undetermined. This clonotype was obtained from an adult with an advanced solid tumor such as melanoma, head and neck, liver or kidney cancer. CDR3 region: CASSQGLGETTEAFF. The CDR3 region has the DNA TGTGCCAGCAGCCAAGGGCTCGGAGAGACGACTGAAGCTTTCTTT.